The source of this T cell receptor beta chain is a study of T cells after yellow fever vaccination. The authors made TCR cDNA by 5'RACE template switching, adding a universal primer site and UMIs. TCRdb re-derived calls from the 5' RACE reads in MiXCR, one entry per CDR3 protein. The sample consists of around 140,000 distinct CDR3 sequences, just over 6.5% of them appearing once. This clonotype was picked up many times. This material consisted of CD4+ T cells sorted from PBMCs, taken 10 days after the yellow fever booster vaccination. This clonotype was obtained from a man aged 25-45 years who received the YFV17D yellow fever vaccine.

The CDR3 spells CATAVNTEAFF. The CDR3, as DNA: TGTGCCACCGCGGTGAACACTGAAGCTTTCTTT. The chain recombines TRBV7-9 with TRBJ1-1; D unresolved. V shed 10 bases and J shed 0 bases, with 6 bases lying between them. The germline gives CDR1 SEHNR, CDR2 FQNEAQ (reference sequence). This CDR3 has 11 amino acids.